These 32 T cell receptor beta chains share one sample of origin, sequenced in a study of T cell changes during pregnancy in multiple sclerosis. Assay: immunoSEQ multiplex PCR; the TCRdb copy retains only in-frame clones and omits some. The sample has some 110,000 clones, just under 95% seen once; the top ten hold 1.5% to 2%. The source material was peripheral blood, sampled after pregnancy. The receptors were gathered from a female donor with multiple sclerosis, enrolled in a pregnancy study.

This clone was seen only once. The rearrangement links TRBV30 to TRBJ1-3; D is possibly TRBD1 (6 bases). Trimming shortened V by 5 bases and J by 4 bases, and 18 bases separated the two germline ends. Germline CDR1 reads GTSNPN; CDR2 reads SVGIG (reference sequence). The CDR3 runs 15 residues. Here the CDR3 DNA reads TGTGCCTGGCGGAACACAGGGAGCGTAGGAAACACCATATATTTT. Residues: CAWRNTGSVGNTIYF.

This chain links TRBV10-3 with TRBJ1-2; 8 bases fit TRBD1. The CDR3 sequence is 14 residues long. The ends lost 2 bases at V and 8 bases at J; junction bases unmatched: 7. Per the germline V gene, CDR1 is ENHRY and CDR2 is SYGVKD. CDR3 amino acids: CAISEGTGLGGYTF. DNA of the CDR3: TGTGCCATCAGTGAGGGGACAGGTCTGGGGGGCTACACCTTC.

The chain employs TRBV6-1 and TRBJ2-7; D may be TRBD2 (5 bases). CDR1 is MNHNS and CDR2 is SASEGT in the germline V gene. This CDR3 spans 12 amino acids. Trimming took 6 bases from V and 3 from J, leaving 9 bases between them. CDR3 amino acids: CASRAGRYEQYF. CDR3 coding DNA: TGTGCCAGCAGGGCGGGTCGCTACGAGCAGTACTTC.

This clone was counted a single time. The chain links TRBV28 to TRBJ1-2; D possibly corresponds to TRBD1 (6 bases). CDR3 length equals 18 residues. Looked up from germline, CDR1 is MDHEN and CDR2 is SYDVKM. The ends were cut back, 5 bases at V and 1 base at J, with 23 bases in the middle. The CDR3 loop reads CASSQSGTPGYLNYGYTF. Here the CDR3 DNA reads TGTGCCAGCAGTCAATCCGGGACACCGGGATATCTTAACTATGGCTACACCTTC.

The rearrangement uses TRBV10-2 and TRBJ2-7; TRBD2 matches at 11 bases. Germline values: CDR1 WSHSY, CDR2 SAAADI. There are 13 residues in the CDR3. V lost 10 bases, J lost 1 base, and 3 bases stayed unmatched. CDR3: CATRTSGSYEQYF. CDR3 DNA: TGCGCCACCAGGACTAGCGGGTCCTACGAGCAGTACTTC.

This clone was detected a few times. This sequence joins TRBV30 and TRBJ1-1; tentative D call: TRBD1 (5 bases). The ends were cut back, 2 bases at V and 4 bases at J, with 11 bases in the middle. The CDR3 extends over 13 amino acids. The germline CDR1 and CDR2 sequences are GTSNPN and SVGIG (reference sequence). CDR3 region: CAWSSLQGTEAFF. DNA of the CDR3: TGTGCCTGGAGTTCCCTGCAGGGCACTGAAGCTTTCTTT.

The V call is TRBV19, the J call TRBJ2-2; TRBD2 agrees at 10 bases. The CDR3 is 17 residues long. CDR1 LNHDA and CDR2 SQIVND come from the germline V gene (reference sequence). V trimming: 8 bases; J trimming: 0 bases; junction bases outside the gene matches: 9. CDR3 region: CASSRLAGGANTGELFF. The DNA for the CDR3 is TGTGCCAGTTCTAGATTAGCGGGAGGAGCGAACACCGGGGAGCTGTTTTTT.

The chain joins TRBV20-1 to TRBJ2-7; no firm D call. This CDR3 is built from 11 residues. V lost 8 bases, J lost 0 bases, and 8 bases lay in between. CDR1 and CDR2 (germline): DFQATT, SNEGSKA (reference sequence). This CDR3 reads CSTDSSYEQYF. CDR3 DNA: TGCAGTACCGATAGCTCCTACGAGCAGTACTTC.

The rearrangement uses TRBV6-1 and TRBJ2-7; D unclear. The V gene lost 6 bases and the J gene lost 5 bases, with 11 bases spanning the gap. The CDR3 runs 12 residues. Germline CDR1 and CDR2: MNHNS and SASEGT. In DNA, the CDR3 is TGTGCCAGCAGCCGAGCGCGGAACGAGCAGTACTTC. The encoded protein is CASSRARNEQYF.

This chain joins TRBV30 and TRBJ1-2; a weak D match, TRBD1 (5 bases). Germline CDR1 reads GTSNPN; CDR2 reads SVGIG (reference sequence). The V end was cut by 4 bases, the J end by 1 base, with 10 bases between. CDR3 length: 13 residues. The CDR3 nucleotides read TGTGCCTGGACCGAAAGGGGTAACTATGGCTACACCTTC. Protein: CAWTERGNYGYTF.

This clone was seen more than once but under ten times. This rearrangement joins TRBV9 to TRBJ1-2; D not certain. V was shortened by 0 bases and J by 2 bases, with 11 bases between the two germline ends. The length of the CDR3 is 15 residues. Per the germline V gene, CDR1 is SGDLS and CDR2 is YYNGEE. The DNA of the CDR3 is TGTGCCAGCAGCGTAGAGGCAGGACTCAACTATGGCTACACCTTC. Translating it yields CASSVEAGLNYGYTF.

V and J are TRBV7-2 and TRBJ2-7; 8 positions agree with TRBD1. Germline lookup yields CDR1 SGHTA and CDR2 FQGNSA. This CDR3 has 16 residues. V lost 2 bases, J lost 6 bases, and 12 bases stayed unmatched. CDR3 bases: TGTGCCAGCAGCTTAAAACAGGGGGGCAGAACGGGCGAGCAGTACTTC. Translating gives CASSLKQGGRTGEQYF.

CDR3 region: CAWSGSRGIVSGNTIYF. The DNA of the CDR3 is TGTGCCTGGAGTGGGAGCCGGGGTATAGTTTCTGGAAACACCATATATTTT. The V and J genes are TRBV30 and TRBJ1-3; no definite D call. The CDR3 spans 17 residues. From germline, CDR1 is GTSNPN and CDR2 SVGIG (reference sequence). Trimming removed 1 base from V and 1 base from J, with 17 bases in between.

The V and J genes are TRBV19 and TRBJ1-5; weak D call: TRBD1 (6 bases). CDR3 length: 14 residues. Between the trimmed V and J ends, which lost 3 bases and 5 bases, there was a span of 11 bases. Germline CDR1 and CDR2: LNHDA and SQIVND (reference sequence). CDR3 sequence: CASSITGGDQPQHF. The DNA for the CDR3 is TGTGCCAGTAGTATCACGGGGGGCGATCAGCCCCAGCATTTT.

The rearrangement links TRBV2 to TRBJ1-1, with TRBD1 matching 7 bases. The V gene end was trimmed by 4 bases and the J gene end by 1 base; junction bases not matched to a gene: 6. This CDR3 spans 15 amino acids. The V gene's germline CDR1 is SNHLY and CDR2 FYNNEI. CDR3 DNA sequence: TGTGCCAGCAGTGTAGAGGCAGGGGGGAACACTGAAGCTTTCTTT. This sequence encodes CASSVEAGGNTEAFF.

V and J are TRBV5-1 and TRBJ1-3; no clear D gene. From germline, CDR1 is SGHRS and CDR2 YFSETQ. With 2 bases removed from V and 2 bases from J, the gap between germline ends came to 11 bases. The CDR3 is made up of 15 amino acids. The CDR3 DNA follows: TGCGCCAGCAGCTTAGCAGGAGGGACTGGAAACACCATATATTTT. Residues: CASSLAGGTGNTIYF.

The chain is built from TRBV5-1 and TRBJ2-3, with 12 bases aligning to TRBD2. Looked up from germline, CDR1 is SGHRS and CDR2 is YFSETQ. The CDR3 runs to 15 residues. V shed 4 bases, J shed 4 bases, and the junction held 4 bases outside the gene matches. CDR3 protein: CASSPWTSGADTQYF. The CDR3 DNA sequence: TGCGCCAGCAGCCCGTGGACTAGCGGGGCAGATACGCAGTATTTT.

This chain connects TRBV9 to TRBJ1-6; tentatively, D is TRBD1 (6 bases). Germline-derived CDR1 and CDR2 are SGDLS and YYNGEE. This CDR3 has 15 residues. V shed 1 base and J shed 5 bases, with 10 bases lying between them. The CDR3 reads CASSVLGQNNSPLHF. The CDR3 region has the DNA TGTGCCAGCAGCGTATTAGGACAGAATAATTCACCCCTCCACTTT.

This clone was counted once. V gene TRBV30 combines with J gene TRBJ1-3; the D is unclear. CDR3 length: 14 residues. Trimming stripped 0 bases from V and 2 bases from J, with 8 bases between. Germline V gene sequence: CDR1 GTSNPN, CDR2 SVGIG (reference sequence). CDR3 protein: CAWSVGGTGNTIYF. The DNA for the CDR3 is TGTGCCTGGAGTGTCGGAGGGACTGGAAACACCATATATTTT. Using reference TRBV30 and TRBJ1-3 for the parts outside the CDR3, the full variable domain is SQTIHQWPATLVQPVGSPLSLECTVEGTSNPNLYWYRQAAGRGLQLLFYSVGIGQISSEVPQNLSASRPQDRQFILSSKKLLLSDSGFYLCAWSVGGTGNTIYFGEGSWLTVV.

The rearrangement links TRBV25-1 to TRBJ1-1; D gene ambiguous. Per the germline V gene, CDR1 is MGHDK and CDR2 is SYGVNS. CDR3 length: 11 residues. V was trimmed by 8 bases and J by 5 bases, leaving 9 bases between them. Here the CDR3 DNA reads TGTGCCAGCCGCTGGGCGACTGAAGCTTTCTTT. This codes for CASRWATEAFF.

The chain links TRBV28 to TRBJ1-2, with no clear D. Germline CDR1 is MDHEN and CDR2 is SYDVKM. The CDR3 runs 13 residues. V was trimmed by 8 bases and J by 2 bases, leaving 12 bases between them. CDR3 bases: TGTGCCAGCCGAGCCTCGGGGAACTATGGCTACACCTTC. This codes for CASRASGNYGYTF.

The chain links TRBV30 to TRBJ1-4; D possibly corresponds to TRBD1 (5 bases). Between the trimmed V and J ends, which lost 1 base and 8 bases, there was a span of 20 bases. The germline V gene has CDR1 GTSNPN and CDR2 SVGIG (reference sequence). This CDR3 is 16 amino acids long. CDR3 coding DNA: TGTGCCTGGAGTGAATCCCTCGCGGGGGGGGGAGAAAAACTGTTTTTT. Residues: CAWSESLAGGGEKLFF.

The V call is TRBV5-8, the J call TRBJ1-5; D is uncertain. The ends were cut back, 2 bases at V and 0 bases at J, with 9 bases in the middle. This CDR3 spans 15 amino acids. CDR1 is SGHTS, CDR2 YDEGEE, per germline. The CDR3 sequence: CASSFLRNSNQPQHF. DNA for the CDR3: TGTGCCAGCAGCTTCCTAAGAAATAGCAATCAGCCCCAGCATTTT.

This chain uses TRBV5-1 with TRBJ2-2; 9 positions match TRBD2. The CDR3 is 14 amino acids. From germline, CDR1 is SGHRS and CDR2 YFSETQ. Trimming removed 3 bases from V and 7 bases from J; junction bases left unmatched: 4. In DNA form, the CDR3 reads TGCGCCAGCAGCTCTAGCGGGATTGTCGGGGAGCTGTTTTTT. Protein sequence: CASSSSGIVGELFF.

This clone was seen more than once but under ten times. The V gene is TRBV11-3, the J gene TRBJ2-5, with D perhaps TRBD2 (5 bases). With 3 bases removed from V and 5 bases from J, the gap between germline ends came to 13 bases. The CDR3 spans 14 residues. Germline CDR1 and CDR2: SGHNT and YENEEA. CDR3 bases: TGTGCCAGCAGCTTGGGAACTAGTCGGGAGACCCAGTACTTC. This translates into CASSLGTSRETQYF.

The J gene is TRBJ2-1, the V gene TRBV10-3; TRBD2 matches 7 bases. Germline-derived CDR1 and CDR2 are ENHRY and SYGVKD. V lost 4 bases to trimming and J lost 7 bases; unmatched junction nucleotides: 7. The length of the CDR3 is 14 residues. CDR3 nucleotide sequence: TGTGCCATCAGTGCTAGCGGAGGGGCAAATGAGCAGTTCTTC. This codes for CAISASGGANEQFF.

The chain carries TRBV19 and TRBJ2-3, with 9 bases aligning to TRBD2. Germline assignment: CDR1 LNHDA and CDR2 SQIVND (reference sequence). CDR3 length: 14 amino acids. Unmatched junction bases numbered 8, after V lost 10 bases and J lost 3 bases. The CDR3 region is CATSGLARTDTQYF. The CDR3 coding sequence is TGTGCCACATCGGGACTAGCTAGAACAGATACGCAGTATTTT.

The chain is built from TRBV4-2 and TRBJ2-7; D is possibly TRBD1 (6 bases). From germline, CDR1 is LGHNA and CDR2 YNFKEQ. The CDR3 consists of 16 residues. Trimming stripped 2 bases from V and 5 bases from J, with 19 bases between. CDR3 bases: TGTGCCAGCAGCCAAAGTCTACTGGGACAACGAAACGAGCAGTACTTC. Protein sequence: CASSQSLLGQRNEQYF.

This chain uses TRBV9 with TRBJ1-3, with D hard to call. This CDR3 is 15 amino acids long. The V end was cut by 0 bases, the J end by 0 bases, with 7 bases between. The germline gives CDR1 SGDLS, CDR2 YYNGEE. CDR3 loop: CASSVDPISGNTIYF. In nucleotides, the CDR3 is TGTGCCAGCAGCGTAGATCCTATCTCTGGAAACACCATATATTTT.

The chain uses TRBV6-5 and TRBJ2-6, with a possible D match to TRBD1 (5 bases). Germline V CDR1 and CDR2: MNHEY, SVGAGI. The CDR3 is 15 residues long. The V end lost 5 bases, the J end lost 0 bases, and 8 bases lay between the germline ends. CDR3 amino acids: CASSRTLSGANVLTF. The DNA for the CDR3 is TGTGCCAGCAGTCGGACACTCTCTGGGGCCAACGTCCTGACTTTC.

On this clone itself: In the same sample, other DNA sequences code for this CDR3. The chain has TRBV27 and TRBJ1-2; 7 positions agree with TRBD1. V lost 2 bases and J lost 0; bases outside the gene matches: 0. The CDR3 is 14 amino acids. In germline, CDR1 is MNHEY, CDR2 SMNVEV (reference sequence). The CDR3 DNA reads as TGTGCCAGCAGTTTACAGGGGGCTAACTATGGCTACACCTTC. Translating it yields CASSLQGANYGYTF.

This sequence joins TRBV5-1 and TRBJ1-2; D unclear. V was trimmed by 0 bases and J by 6 bases, leaving 12 bases between them. Germline V lookup: CDR1 SGHRS, CDR2 YFSETQ. CDR3 length equals 14 residues. The DNA of the CDR3 is TGCGCCAGCAGCTTGGAGTGGGCGAAAGATGGCTACACCTTC. Translating gives CASSLEWAKDGYTF.